The TCR beta chain under discussion was sequenced for a study of regulatory T cells in long-lasting Graves disease. Details on this clonotype: This probably arose from a read error, given a far larger clone one base away.

The CDR3 length is 17 residues. CDR1 and CDR2 from the germline V gene are SGHTA and FQGNSA. Time point meaning: newly diagnosed GD, antithyroid drugs for less than 3 months. Construction of the TCR library relied on RNA isolated from PBMCs. The authors drew 8.5 to 9.5 milliliters of peripheral blood into EDTA tubes. Arm-PCR of CDR3 regions and iRepertoire HTBI primers were used to build TCR beta libraries. TCRdb recomputed calls from the multiplex PCR reads with MiXCR, one row per CDR3 protein. Of about 240,000 distinct CDR3 sequences in the sample, over 20% are singletons; the top ten hold about 15%.

The gene calls are TRBV7-2 and TRBJ2-2, with 12 bases aligning to TRBD2. Sequencing used peripheral blood mononuclear cells (PBMCs), obtained at new diagnosis, from a patient treated with antithyroid drugs. The TCR sequence derives from a female donor with Graves disease. The CDR3 DNA reads TGCGCCAGCAGCCCGACTAGCGGGAGTCGTCGGACCGGGGAGCTGTTTTTT. Translation: CASSPTSGSRRTGELFF.